The 16 T cell receptor beta chains presented below share a single source sample, sequenced in a study of blood T cell repertoires in COVID-19. The assay was immunoSEQ multiplex PCR, and TCRdb's table has in-frame clones only and misses some. The table records some 200,000 clones, about 80% of them present only once. The source material was peripheral blood. These receptors came from a human donor with acute or convalescent COVID-19. The donor label of this sample is uncertain.

This sequence joins TRBV20-1 and TRBJ2-3, with TRBD2 identical over 9 bases. The CDR3 extends over 14 amino acids. The V gene end was trimmed by 3 bases and the J gene end by 5 bases; junction bases not matched to a gene: 6. The germline gives CDR1 DFQATT, CDR2 SNEGSKA (reference sequence). The CDR3 reads CSASVAGGIDTQYF. The CDR3 DNA reads as TGCAGTGCTAGTGTCGCGGGAGGGATAGATACGCAGTATTTT.

This clone is a singleton in its sample. This chain links TRBV25-1 with TRBJ1-1; D unclear. V gave up 1 base and J gave up 7 bases, with 7 bases separating them. CDR1 is MGHDK and CDR2 is SYGVNS in the germline V gene. The CDR3 loop spans 12 amino acids. The CDR3 sequence is CASSELRGEAFF. The CDR3, as DNA: TGTGCCAGCAGTGAATTACGGGGTGAAGCTTTCTTT.

The rearrangement joins TRBV7-8 to TRBJ1-4; 10 positions match TRBD1. V shed 0 bases and J 3 bases; nucleotides not matched to a gene: 4. Germline CDR1 reads SGHVS; CDR2 reads FQNEAQ. This CDR3 is built from 17 residues. This chain's CDR3 is CASSLADRGMANEKLFF. CDR3 DNA sequence: TGTGCCAGCAGCTTAGCGGACAGGGGGATGGCTAATGAAAAACTGTTTTTT.

CDR3 region: CASTLGGQHNQPQHF. The DNA for the CDR3 is TGTGCCAGTACCCTAGGGGGACAGCATAATCAGCCCCAGCATTTT. The chain couples TRBV19 to TRBJ1-5; 7 positions match TRBD1. Germline loops: CDR1 LNHDA, CDR2 SQIVND (reference sequence). The CDR3 consists of 15 residues. The J segment lost 4 bases and the V segment lost 7 bases, leaving 10 bases of the junction unmatched.

The chain combines TRBV20-1 with TRBJ2-7, with 8 bases fitting TRBD2. Per germline, CDR1 DFQATT and CDR2 SNEGSKA (reference sequence). The CDR3 is 13 amino acids. The V gene end was trimmed by 3 bases and the J gene end by 2 bases; junction bases not matched to a gene: 3. CDR3 in DNA: TGCAGTGCTAGTAGCGGGACACCCTACGAGCAGTACTTC. Its translation: CSASSGTPYEQYF.

The chain couples TRBV7-6 to TRBJ2-3, with 9 bases fitting TRBD1. The CDR3 spans 17 residues. Germline V lookup: CDR1 SGHVS, CDR2 FNYEAQ. The junction had 8 bases not matched to a gene; V was cut back by 4 bases and J by 0 bases. The DNA of the CDR3 is TGTGCCAGCAGCTCCCCCTCGACAGGGGGTAGCACAGATACGCAGTATTTT. This translates into CASSSPSTGGSTDTQYF.

The DNA of the CDR3 is TGCGCCAGCAGTCACGGACTAGCGGGAGAGGCGGTCGGGGAGCTGTTTTTT. It encodes CASSHGLAGEAVGELFF. The chain recombines TRBV5-1 with TRBJ2-2; 13 nucleotides align to TRBD2. The V segment lost 5 bases and the J segment 7 bases; nucleotides outside the gene matches: 11. Per germline, CDR1 SGHRS and CDR2 YFSETQ. The CDR3 is made up of 17 amino acids.

This clone was counted a single time. This chain links TRBV5-1 with TRBJ2-3; a possible D gene is TRBD1 (7 bases). Germline V gene data show CDR1 as SGHRS and CDR2 as YFSETQ. The CDR3 has 15 residues. V was shortened by 2 bases and J by 2 bases, with 12 bases between the two germline ends. The CDR3 here is CASSFQGGHTDTQYF. The DNA for the CDR3 is TGCGCCAGCAGCTTCCAGGGGGGACACACAGATACGCAGTATTTT.

The rearrangement links TRBV5-8 to TRBJ1-6, with 9 bases matching TRBD1. Germline loops: CDR1 SGHTS, CDR2 YDEGEE. Trimming took 0 bases from V and 9 from J; bases not matched to a gene: 7. The CDR3 totals 16 residues. In DNA, the CDR3 is TGTGCCAGCAGCTTGGCCTGGGGGACAGGGAGTTCACCCCTCCACTTT. Its translation is CASSLAWGTGSSPLHF.

The chain employs TRBV19 and TRBJ2-2; TRBD1 matches 8 bases. V lost 5 bases and J lost 1; bases outside the gene matches: 6. The CDR3 sequence is 16 residues long. Germline values: CDR1 LNHDA, CDR2 SQIVND (reference sequence). CDR3 protein: CASSSRTGQNTGELFF. The CDR3 region has the DNA TGTGCCAGTAGTTCCCGGACAGGGCAGAACACCGGGGAGCTGTTTTTT.

The chain couples TRBV4-2 to TRBJ1-2; 7 bases line up with TRBD1. CDR1 is LGHNA and CDR2 is YNFKEQ in the germline V gene. The V gene end was trimmed by 4 bases and the J gene end by 2 bases; junction bases not matched to a gene: 7. The CDR3 is 15 residues long. The CDR3 loop is CASSLNTGENYGYTF. In DNA form, the CDR3 reads TGTGCCAGCAGCCTTAATACAGGGGAGAACTATGGCTACACCTTC.

This chain links TRBV28 with TRBJ2-7; D is perhaps TRBD2 (5 bases). CDR3 length: 15 residues. Germline V CDR1 and CDR2: MDHEN, SYDVKM. Trimming shortened V by 2 bases and J by 1 base, and 12 bases separated the two germline ends. DNA of the CDR3: TGTGCCAGCAGTTTAATAAGGCCGGGGTCCTACGAGCAGTACTTC. Amino acid sequence: CASSLIRPGSYEQYF.

The chain recombines TRBV9 with TRBJ1-2; tentatively, D is TRBD1 (6 bases). Per germline, CDR1 SGDLS and CDR2 YYNGEE. The CDR3 has 16 amino acids. Trimming removed 2 bases at V and 6 bases at J, with 20 bases between. The CDR3 DNA reads TGTGCCAGCAGCGTCGGCGGGGTAGGGGGGGCGCATGGCTACACCTTC. This translates into CASSVGGVGGAHGYTF.

This chain connects TRBV12-3 or TRBV12-4 to TRBJ1-1; unclear D gene. CDR3 size: 13 residues. The V end lost 3 bases, the J end lost 0 bases, and 5 bases lay between the germline ends. DNA for the CDR3: TGTGCCAGCAGTTTTGGGCTGAACACTGAAGCTTTCTTT. Protein: CASSFGLNTEAFF.

This chain joins TRBV28 and TRBJ2-5, with 8 bases matching TRBD2. Germline lookup yields CDR1 MDHEN and CDR2 SYDVKM. The CDR3 length is 13 residues. Written as DNA, the CDR3 is TGTGCGTATAGCGGGACGACCCAAGAGACCCAGTACTTC. Its protein is CAYSGTTQETQYF.

This clone was counted a single time. The chain employs TRBV28 and TRBJ1-1; 7 bases fit TRBD1. The V gene's germline CDR1 is MDHEN and CDR2 SYDVKM. CDR3 length: 14 residues. V trimming: 6 bases; J trimming: 3 bases; junction bases outside the gene matches: 7. In DNA, the CDR3 is TGTGCCAGCAGCGCCAGGGGGTGGTACACTGAAGCTTTCTTT. The encoded protein is CASSARGWYTEAFF.